This T cell receptor beta chain was sequenced during a study of CD8+ T cells in alopecia areata (dated by TCRdb to 2017 to 2018). Study-level background: The treated patients took part in an open-label pilot trial in which moderate-to-severe alopecia areata was treated with oral tofacitinib at 5 to 10 mg twice daily. Tofacitinib was given for 6 to 18 months, followed by 6 months of follow-up off drug to assess delayed response and recurrence. To study T cell clonal expansion in alopecia areata, the researchers applied high-throughput TCRbeta sequencing to both the C3H/HeJ mouse model and human patients. In humans, TCRbeta sequencing was performed on scalp tissue and on sorted CD4+ and CD8+ peripheral blood T cells from healthy controls and from patients with patchy or totalis/universalis alopecia areata. Tofacitinib-treated patients had biopsies at baseline and at 4 and 24 weeks of treatment, with a later scalp biopsy in several patients. Scalp clonality was compared among normal scalp (n=4), patchy alopecia areata scalp (n=8), and alopecia totalis/universalis scalp (n=8). RNA came from the PAXgene miRNA kit for fixed scalp, the miRNeasy kit for PBMCs, and the RNeasy kit for mouse skin. TCRbeta CDR3 regions were amplified by immunoSEQ multiplex PCR using 35 Vbeta forward and 13 Jbeta reverse primers. Overall results and qualifications from the work: Unlike mouse skin, which is dominated by gammadelta T cells, normal human skin has resident alphabeta T cells that are also sequenced, and this complicates analysis of the scalp TCR repertoire. Compared with normal scalp, lesional scalp, particularly in alopecia totalis/universalis, had higher clonality and more expanded CD8+ clones, which suggests antigenic drive. Compared with mice, TCR sequences shared between patients were less clear, possibly partly because of HLA diversity across the patient population.

About this clone itself: Its antigen is currently not known. Qualities for individual bases were not recorded, and no much larger clone is one base off.

From its cysteine to its phenylalanine, the CDR3 spans 14 amino acids. CDR3 DNA is the only sequence kept; it has 42 bases, read in frame from the first base. The junction shows trimming of 2 bases on V and 4 bases on J, and the gene matches do not reach 4 bases of it. Looking up the germline V gene yields CDR1 SGHDT and CDR2 YYEEEE. The library relied on the immunoSEQ multiplex PCR assay. RNA was extracted from all samples and reverse transcribed into cDNA, which served as template for TCR sequencing. SuperScript III was used for first-strand cDNA synthesis, primed with a 2:1 mix of oligo-dT and random hexamers. Amplification bias was assessed with a synthetic immune receptor repertoire, and residual bias was removed computationally. Processing in the source paper ran as follows. Raw reads were preprocessed for error removal, and CDR3 was defined according to IMGT conventions as running from the conserved cysteine to phenylalanine. Clonality was computed as 1 minus the Shannon entropy, with the entropy normalized by log2 of the number of productive unique TCRs. Whether each scalp clone was CD4 or CD8 was inferred by checking scalp TCRbeta sequences against the CD4 and CD8 repertoires from sorted blood. TCRdb holds this immuneACCESS table with in-frame rearrangements only. Some clones are missing; in checked studies, unresolved V genes explain under half, and the rest has no known cause. For V, J and clone size, that table is used; D and trimming come from the DNA. Present in this sample are 150,000 or so clones, 49% of which were seen just once. The ten largest clones add up to under 20% of the sample.

The label giving this sample's time point can be read as: baseline before oral tofacitinib. From alopecia areata patients, peripheral blood was collected along with lesional scalp punch biopsies. After PBMCs were isolated by density centrifugation and stained for CD3, CD4 and CD8, a FACSAria was used to sort CD4+ and CD8+ T cells. The receptor was derived from a human donor with alopecia areata. Specimen: CD8+ T cells sorted from blood, collected at week 0. The chain joins TRBV5-6 to TRBJ1-1, with 8 junctional bases fitting TRBD1. CDR3 sequence: CASSFWTGSTEAFF. In nucleotides, the sequence is TGTGCCAGCAGCTTCTGGACAGGGTCCACTGAAGCTTTCTTT.